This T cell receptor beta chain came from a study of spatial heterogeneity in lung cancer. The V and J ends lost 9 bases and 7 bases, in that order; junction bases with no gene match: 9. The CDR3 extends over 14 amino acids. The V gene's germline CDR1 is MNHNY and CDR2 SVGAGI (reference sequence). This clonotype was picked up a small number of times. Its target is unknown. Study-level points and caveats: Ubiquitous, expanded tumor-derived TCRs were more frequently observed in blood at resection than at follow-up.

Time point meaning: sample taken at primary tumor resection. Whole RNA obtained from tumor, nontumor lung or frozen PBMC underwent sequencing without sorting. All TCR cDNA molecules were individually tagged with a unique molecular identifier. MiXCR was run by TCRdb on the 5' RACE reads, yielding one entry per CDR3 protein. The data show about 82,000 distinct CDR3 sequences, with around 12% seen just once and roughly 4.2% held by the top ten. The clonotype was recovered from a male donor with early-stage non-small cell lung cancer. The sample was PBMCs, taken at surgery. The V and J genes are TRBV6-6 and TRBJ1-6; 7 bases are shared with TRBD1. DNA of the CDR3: TGTGCCAGTCGTATCGGAGGGGGCAATTCACCCCTCCACTTT. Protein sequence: CASRIGGGNSPLHF.